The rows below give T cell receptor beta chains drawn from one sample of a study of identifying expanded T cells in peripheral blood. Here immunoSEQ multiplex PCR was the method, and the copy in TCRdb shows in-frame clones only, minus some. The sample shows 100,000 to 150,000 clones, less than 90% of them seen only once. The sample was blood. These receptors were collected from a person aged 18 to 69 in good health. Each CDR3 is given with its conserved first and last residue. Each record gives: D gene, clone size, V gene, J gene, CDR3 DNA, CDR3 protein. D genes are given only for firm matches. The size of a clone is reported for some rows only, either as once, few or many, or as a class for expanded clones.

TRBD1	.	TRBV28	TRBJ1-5	TGTGCCAGCAGTCTCACGACAGGGGCCGGGGCGCCCCAGCATTTT	CASSLTTGAGAPQHF
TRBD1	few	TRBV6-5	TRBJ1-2	TGTGCCAGCAGCCAGACAGGGGGTAACTATGGCTACACCTTC	CASSQTGGNYGYTF
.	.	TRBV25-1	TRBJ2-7	TGTGCCAGCAGTGACACCTACGAGCAGTACTTC	CASSDTYEQYF
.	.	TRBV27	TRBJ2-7	TGTGCCAGCAGTTTCACTACGTCGTCTTTCGAGCAGTACTTC	CASSFTTSSFEQYF
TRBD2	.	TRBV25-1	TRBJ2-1	TGTGCCAGCAGTGAAGGGAGGGATGAGCAGTTCTTC	CASSEGRDEQFF
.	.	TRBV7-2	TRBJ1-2	TGTGCCAGCAGCCCATACGGCCGGAGCTCTAACTATGGCTACACCTTC	CASSPYGRSSNYGYTF
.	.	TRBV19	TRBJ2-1	TGTGCCAGTAGTATAGGGGGGACCCGGGGTGAGCAGTTCTTC	CASSIGGTRGEQFF
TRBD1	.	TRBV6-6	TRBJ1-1	TGTGCCAGCAGTTACACAGGGGGCACTGAAGCTTTCTTT	CASSYTGGTEAFF
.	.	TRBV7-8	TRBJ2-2	TGTGCCAGCAGCGAGGCCAAGAACACCGGGGAGCTGTTTTTT	CASSEAKNTGELFF
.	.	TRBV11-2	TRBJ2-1	TGTGCCAGCAGCCGAACGGACAGTTACGGGCAGTTCTTC	CASSRTDSYGQFF
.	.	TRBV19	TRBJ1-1	TGTGCCAGTAGCATCGATCACGGAGGTGCTCGAGCTTTCTTT	CASSIDHGGARAFF
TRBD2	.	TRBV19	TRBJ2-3	TGTGCCAGTAGTAGACAAGGGGAGGGTACGCAGTATTTT	CASSRQGEGTQYF
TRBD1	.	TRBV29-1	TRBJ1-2	TGCAGCGGTGGACAGGGGAACGGCTACACCTTC	CSGGQGNGYTF
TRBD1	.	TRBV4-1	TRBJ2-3	TGCGCCAGCAGCCAACAGGGGACAGGGATGAAAGATACGCAGTATTTT	CASSQQGTGMKDTQYF
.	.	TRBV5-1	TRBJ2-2	TGCGCCAGCAGCTTGGCAGTCCTCTACACCGGGGAGCTGTTTTTT	CASSLAVLYTGELFF
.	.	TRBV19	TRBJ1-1	TGTGCCAGTAGTATACAGGGTTCGGACACTGAAGCTTTCTTT	CASSIQGSDTEAFF